This TCR beta chain was recorded in a study of blood T cells in healthy people across ages (dated by TCRdb to the mid-2010s). Notes on the research overall: In model experiments, template switching captured roughly one uniquely barcoded TCR beta cDNA molecule for every two T cells. Four age groups were formed from the donors: young (average approximately 15 years), middle-aged (approximately 39), aged (more than 55) and long-lived (82). Donors of different ages were randomly distributed across sequencing lanes to avoid experimental bias. Two additional independent replicas of 1 million unique cDNA reads from the same blood draw were analyzed for two donors (one aged 18 to 30 and one aged 80 or older). Using deep sequencing normalized with unique cDNA molecular identifiers, the study measured how TCR beta repertoire diversity changes with age.

Systemically healthy Caucasian individuals from Russia, 35 to 50 in total and aged about 6 to 100 years, were included as donors. About 10 milliliters of peripheral blood were collected from each donor into EDTA-treated Vacutainer tubes. PBMCs were isolated by Ficoll-Paque density-gradient centrifugation, with at least 7 million obtained per sample. Total RNA, at least 6 micrograms per sample, was extracted from PBMCs with Trizol reagent. For every donor, an aliquot of PBMCs went through flow cytometry to measure the percentages of naive CD45RAhigh/CD27high T cells. Cut back by 5 bases and 2 bases, the V and J ends lie 11 bases apart. The germline V gene supplies CDR1 MNHEY and CDR2 SVGEGT. The CDR3, from cysteine to phenylalanine, totals 14 residues. Kept here is only the CDR3 DNA, which spans 42 bases and is read in frame from base 1. The library was made by 5' RACE. Sequencing was performed on an Illumina HiSeq 2500. A second PCR of about 6 to 12 cycles was run with a J-beta primer mix and a sample-barcoded 5' primer. Each TCR beta cDNA molecule received a unique molecular identifier from a template-switch 5' adaptor carrying 12 random nucleotides. Each sample yielded at least 2.5 million CDR3-containing paired-end reads. The Mint cDNA synthesis kit, primed by a TRBC-specific oligonucleotide, was used to synthesize first-strand cDNA from all RNA. All cDNA was treated with uracil-DNA glycosylase and then went through a first 18-cycle PCR with the universal primers M1SS and BC2_uni_R. As for the original processing: For normalization, 1 million high-quality reads were randomly selected from each sample, with every read carrying a distinct molecular identifier. Instead of being binned into consensus sequences, reads with shared molecular identifiers were discarded. MiTCR, with a Q25 quality threshold and the strictest error-elimination algorithm, was used for CDR3 identification, clonotype clustering and error correction. Lower-bound total TCR beta diversity was estimated with a nonparametric unseen species model using Euler transformation. TCRdb trimmed the raw reads at Q25, called clones with MiXCR and kept productive beta chains. Under each unique CDR3 protein, matching rows form one entry showing the most common genes and DNA. The V and J calls were not made by the authors but by TCRdb's processing. For this sample there are 890,000 or so distinct CDR3 sequences; roughly 60% appear just once. The top ten clones comprise about 27% of the sample.

Paper-wide results and their limitations: A strong correlation was found between observed TCR beta diversity and the percentage of naive T cells measured by flow cytometry. Because profiling used bulk unsorted PBMCs, naive and antigen-experienced compartments could not be compared conclusively. Compared with the aged group, the long-lived group had more naive CD4+ T cells, fewer expanded clones and increased TCR diversity, suggesting age selection. Donor CMV infection status was unknown, potentially confounding age-related changes in expanded clonotypes. Observed TCR beta diversity per million T cells fell roughly linearly with age, and a significant reduction was already apparent by age approximately 40. Total diversity estimates from one million sequenced T cells were considered lower bounds and underestimates.

This clonotype was seen a few times. The antigen it recognizes is unknown. No base quality information exists; no much larger clone differs at one position. Sequenced: blood. This receptor was obtained from a man aged 30 to 39 in good health. The rearrangement joined TRBV6-2 or TRBV6-3 to TRBJ2-3; the D region possibly corresponds to TRBD1 (5 bases align). The CDR3 reads as follows: CASSPDRDTDTQYF. The nucleotide sequence is given as TGTGCCAGCAGTCCTGACAGAGACACAGATACGCAGTATTTT.